The 31 T cell receptor beta chains given below trace back to one sample, sequenced in a study of blood T cell repertoires in COVID-19. The repertoire was sequenced with immunoSEQ multiplex PCR; TCRdb's copy has only in-frame clones and lacks some. The repertoire holds 140,000 to 150,000 clones, with about 84% as singletons. What was sequenced was peripheral blood. The receptors come from a woman aged 45-65 years with acute or convalescent COVID-19.

This chain connects TRBV4-2 to TRBJ2-7, with D perhaps matching TRBD1 (6 bases). V gave up 1 base and J gave up 3 bases, with 13 bases separating them. Germline V gives CDR1 LGHNA, CDR2 YNFKEQ. This CDR3 has 15 amino acids. The CDR3 spells CASSQGRGGNYEQYF. The CDR3 coding sequence is TGTGCCAGCAGCCAAGGTCGAGGGGGAAACTACGAGCAGTACTTC.

This clone occurred a few times. The chain links TRBV6-5 to TRBJ2-7; D possibly corresponds to TRBD1 (5 bases). V lost 2 bases to trimming and J lost 0 bases, with 11 bases between them. Germline V gene sequence: CDR1 MNHEY, CDR2 SVGAGI. CDR3 length: 15 residues. The CDR3 DNA reads as TGTGCCAGCAGTTACACAGGCCCGTTCTCCTACGAGCAGTACTTC. Its translation is CASSYTGPFSYEQYF.

The rearrangement joins TRBV7-9 to TRBJ1-2, with TRBD1 identical over 9 bases. This CDR3 has 18 residues. The V gene's germline CDR1 is SEHNR and CDR2 FQNEAQ (reference sequence). With 5 bases clipped from V and 7 bases from J, the junction kept 20 bases outside the gene matches. CDR3 sequence (DNA): TGTGCCAGCAGCCCTACAACGGGACAGGGATACGGCTCTGGTGGCTACACCTTC. Its protein product is CASSPTTGQGYGSGGYTF.

The chain recombines TRBV7-2 with TRBJ2-5; TRBD2 agrees at 8 bases. The germline V gene encodes CDR1 SGHTA and CDR2 FQGNSA. Unmatched junction bases numbered 6, after V lost 5 bases and J lost 1 base. The CDR3 totals 15 residues. CDR3 residues: CASSPQTSAQETQYF. In DNA form, the CDR3 reads TGTGCCAGCAGCCCCCAGACTAGCGCCCAAGAGACCCAGTACTTC.

V is TRBV6-5 and J is TRBJ2-7; weak D call: TRBD1 (6 bases). The ends were cut back, 5 bases at V and 6 bases at J, with 17 bases in the middle. Germline assignment: CDR1 MNHEY and CDR2 SVGAGI. The CDR3 is 14 residues long. In DNA form, the CDR3 reads TGTGCCAGCAGTAGAACAGGGTTCCTTCTCGAGCAGTACTTC. Protein: CASSRTGFLLEQYF.

The chain employs TRBV12-3 or TRBV12-4 and TRBJ1-3; no reliable D call. This CDR3 has 12 amino acids. Trimming stripped 8 bases from V and 9 bases from J, with 14 bases between. Here the CDR3 DNA reads TGTGCCAGCGAAGCCCCTAGCGGCACCATATATTTT. This sequence encodes CASEAPSGTIYF.

The chain is built from TRBV10-2 and TRBJ2-7, with D possibly TRBD1 on 6 matching bases. This CDR3 is built from 14 residues. Germline assignment: CDR1 WSHSY and CDR2 SAAADI. Trimming left V 5 bases short and J 2 bases short, with 13 bases between. CDR3 residues: CASSIRQDPYEQYF. The CDR3, as DNA: TGCGCCAGCAGTATCAGACAGGACCCCTACGAGCAGTACTTC.

V gene TRBV6-6 combines with J gene TRBJ2-5; D possibly corresponds to TRBD2 (6 bases). The CDR3 loop spans 12 amino acids. CDR1 and CDR2 (germline): MNHNY, SVGAGI (reference sequence). Trimming shortened V by 8 bases and J by 4 bases, and 11 bases separated the two germline ends. CDR3 protein: CASELGGETQYF. The DNA of the CDR3 is TGTGCCAGCGAATTGGGGGGAGAGACCCAGTACTTC.

The V and J genes are TRBV7-2 and TRBJ2-5; a possible D gene is TRBD1 (5 bases). Trimming stripped 1 base from V and 2 bases from J, with 11 bases between. Germline V CDR1 and CDR2: SGHTA, FQGNSA. This CDR3 is built from 15 residues. CDR3 sequence (DNA): TGTGCCAGCAGCTTAGAATCCCAGGGTCAAGAGACCCAGTACTTC. Its protein is CASSLESQGQETQYF.

The J gene is TRBJ1-1, the V gene TRBV19, with a weak D call TRBD1 (5 bases). The V and J ends lost 5 bases and 10 bases respectively, with 23 bases between them. Germline lookup yields CDR1 LNHDA and CDR2 SQIVND (reference sequence). This CDR3 region has 15 residues. The CDR3 coding sequence is TGTGCCAGTAGTGATACTCCCGACAGCTACTTCGGAGCTTTCTTT. Protein: CASSDTPDSYFGAFF.

The V gene is TRBV7-9, the J gene TRBJ1-1, with 7 bases lining up with TRBD1. The germline CDR1 and CDR2 sequences are SEHNR and FQNEAQ (reference sequence). Trimming took 5 bases from V and 6 from J; bases not matched to a gene: 6. The CDR3 length is 13 residues. The chain's CDR3 is CASSQDREAEAFF. CDR3 DNA sequence: TGTGCCAGCAGCCAAGACAGGGAGGCTGAAGCTTTCTTT.

The chain has TRBV6-2 or TRBV6-3 and TRBJ2-5; D gene unclear. Trimming shortened V by 7 bases and J by 5 bases, and 11 bases separated the two germline ends. This CDR3 has 12 residues. The germline V gene has CDR1 MNHEY and CDR2 SVGEGT. Written as DNA, the CDR3 is TGTGCCAGCACCCCCTCAGGCGAGACCCAGTACTTC. This translates into CASTPSGETQYF.

Only a few counts were recorded for this clone. The CDR3 coding sequence is TGTGCCAGTAGTATGAGAGAGAATCAGCCCCAGCATTTT. Its translation is CASSMRENQPQHF. The chain recombines TRBV19 with TRBJ1-5, with D unresolved. Germline assignment: CDR1 LNHDA and CDR2 SQIVND (reference sequence). This CDR3 has 13 residues. Trimming took off 3 bases at V and 4 bases at J, with 7 bases between the two ends. The full variable domain, with the rest looked up from reference TRBV19 and TRBJ1-5, is DGGITQSPKYLFRKEGQNVTLSCEQNLNHDAMYWYRQDPGQGLRLIYYSQIVNDFQKGDIAEGYSVSREKKESFPLTVTSAQKNPTAFYLCASSMRENQPQHFGDGTRLSIL.

V and J are TRBV7-8 and TRBJ1-2; 7 bases map to TRBD1. The CDR3 length is 15 residues. After removal of 5 bases from V and 6 bases from J, the junction contained 12 bases not matched to a gene. Germline CDR1 is SGHVS and CDR2 is FQNEAQ. This CDR3 reads CASSARRDSLHGYTF. The DNA of the CDR3 is TGTGCCAGCAGCGCCCGCCGGGACAGTCTCCATGGCTACACCTTC.

The chain carries TRBV27 and TRBJ1-1; 11 nucleotides align to TRBD1. Germline CDR1 MNHEY, CDR2 SMNVEV (reference sequence). V was pared by 6 bases and J by 0 bases, with 3 bases of the junction left unmatched. This CDR3 spans 15 amino acids. The CDR3 sequence: CASSRTGGMNTEAFF. The CDR3 DNA is TGTGCCAGCAGCCGGACAGGGGGCATGAACACTGAAGCTTTCTTT.

The chain joins TRBV6-4 to TRBJ1-1, with D perhaps matching TRBD1 (6 bases). V lost 7 bases to trimming and J lost 3 bases, with 15 bases between them. This CDR3 comprises 14 residues. Per the germline V gene, CDR1 is MRHNA and CDR2 is SNTAGT. CDR3 nucleotides: TGTGCCAGCACCCTCCGTGGGGGCGACACTGAAGCTTTCTTT. This gives the protein CASTLRGGDTEAFF.

The rearrangement joins TRBV13 to TRBJ2-1; 12 positions match TRBD2. V shed 5 bases, J shed 8 bases, and the junction held 7 bases outside the gene matches. Germline values: CDR1 PRHDT, CDR2 FYEKMQ (reference sequence). This CDR3 comprises 15 residues. The CDR3: CASSQGLAGTYEQFF. CDR3 bases: TGTGCCAGCAGCCAAGGACTAGCGGGGACCTATGAGCAGTTCTTC.

The sample holds a few counts of this clone. The chain joins TRBV28 to TRBJ1-2; perhaps TRBD1 as D (6 bases). Trimming shortened V by 6 bases and J by 4 bases, and 15 bases separated the two germline ends. Germline V lookup: CDR1 MDHEN, CDR2 SYDVKM. This CDR3 is built from 14 residues. Written as DNA, the CDR3 is TGTGCCAGCAGACAACCCCGGACAGTCTATGGCTACACCTTC. This translates into CASRQPRTVYGYTF.

This chain connects TRBV12-3 or TRBV12-4 to TRBJ1-1; no clear D gene. Between the trimmed V and J ends, which lost 5 bases and 4 bases, there was a span of 8 bases. This CDR3 region has 12 residues. The CDR3 DNA sequence: TGTGCCAGCAGTATTGGCAGCACTGAAGCTTTCTTT. Amino acid sequence: CASSIGSTEAFF.

The rearrangement uses TRBV7-2 and TRBJ1-6; 8 nucleotides match TRBD1. CDR1 and CDR2 from the germline V gene are SGHTA and FQGNSA. Losses at the gene ends were 5 bases for V and 7 bases for J; bases not matched to a gene: 4. CDR3 length equals 14 residues. The CDR3 spells CASSGGTGNSPLHF. The DNA of the CDR3 is TGTGCCAGCAGCGGAGGGACAGGAAATTCACCCCTCCACTTT.

J is TRBJ1-6 and V is TRBV7-3; TRBD1 matches at 9 bases. CDR1 is SGHTA, CDR2 FQGTGA, per germline. CDR3 length: 17 amino acids. V lost 1 base and J lost 9; bases outside the gene matches: 10. CDR3 residues: CASSLIFGTGSASPLHF. For the CDR3, the DNA is TGTGCCAGCAGCTTAATTTTTGGGACAGGGTCCGCTTCACCCCTCCACTTT.

J is TRBJ2-1 and V is TRBV10-1; D not certain. The CDR3 contains 20 residues. The V gene lost 3 bases and the J gene lost 0 bases, with 24 bases spanning the gap. From germline, CDR1 is WNHNN and CDR2 SYGVQD (reference sequence). CDR3 bases: TGCGCCAGCAGTGACCACGATCCCCAATCCGCCAGAAGCTCCTACAATGAGCAGTTCTTC. Amino acid sequence: CASSDHDPQSARSSYNEQFF.

The genes are TRBV25-1 and TRBJ1-4; perhaps TRBD1 as D (6 bases). The V and J ends lost 1 base and 2 bases respectively, with 11 bases between them. The CDR3 is 16 residues long. Germline V gene lookup returns CDR1 MGHDK and CDR2 SYGVNS. The CDR3 DNA is TGTGCCAGCAGTGAATTTAGGGACACCACTAATGAAAAACTGTTTTTT. Its protein is CASSEFRDTTNEKLFF.

This chain links TRBV14 with TRBJ2-5; 8 nucleotides line up with TRBD1. The CDR3 contains 13 residues. Germline CDR1 and CDR2: SGHDN and FVKESK. Trimming removed 2 bases from V and 5 bases from J; junction bases left unmatched: 1. The chain's CDR3 is CASSQNRGETQYF. The CDR3 nucleotides are TGTGCCAGCAGCCAAAACAGGGGGGAGACCCAGTACTTC.

The chain carries TRBV7-2 and TRBJ1-2, with TRBD1 identical over 7 bases. Germline V gives CDR1 SGHTA, CDR2 FQGNSA. After removal of 5 bases from V and 5 bases from J, the junction contained 5 bases not matched to a gene. The CDR3 loop spans 13 amino acids. CDR3 sequence: CASSPGTEYGYTF. The CDR3 DNA reads as TGTGCCAGCAGCCCCGGGACAGAGTATGGCTACACCTTC.

The chain's CDR3 is CASSFRPGEGEQYF. CDR3 DNA: TGTGCCAGCAGTTTTCGGCCAGGGGAGGGCGAGCAGTACTTC. V usage is TRBV28 and J usage is TRBJ2-7; possible D gene TRBD2, 7 bases. Germline V CDR1 and CDR2: MDHEN, SYDVKM. V was pared by 3 bases and J by 6 bases, with 15 bases between. This CDR3 comprises 14 residues.

This clone was seen once. The chain combines TRBV4-3 with TRBJ1-1; 7 positions match TRBD1. V gave up 0 bases and J gave up 1 base; unmatched junction bases: 5. This CDR3 has 16 amino acids. The germline V gene encodes CDR1 LGHNA and CDR2 YSLEER. CDR3 DNA: TGCGCCAGCAGCCAAGAAGTCGGGACAGCGAACACTGAAGCTTTCTTT. This gives the protein CASSQEVGTANTEAFF.

V is TRBV30 and J is TRBJ2-7; the match to TRBD1 covers 10 bases. The CDR3 has 17 residues. Germline-derived CDR1 and CDR2 are GTSNPN and SVGIG (reference sequence). Trimming at V came to 6 bases and at J to 3 bases, leaving 17 bases not matched to a gene. This CDR3 is CACIRWTGGGTNYEQYF. The CDR3 DNA reads TGTGCCTGTATTAGATGGACAGGGGGGGGAACCAACTACGAGCAGTACTTC.

This clone was found a few times. CDR3 sequence reads: CASSPQVGDRGSGANVLTF. The CDR3 region has the DNA TGCGCCAGCAGCCCCCAAGTAGGGGACAGGGGGTCTGGGGCCAACGTCCTGACTTTC. The V call is TRBV4-3, the J call TRBJ2-6, with 11 bases lining up with TRBD1. Germline CDR1 LGHNA, CDR2 YSLEER. Trimming removed 4 bases from V and 1 base from J; junction bases left unmatched: 9. CDR3 length: 19 amino acids.

The rearrangement uses TRBV5-6 and TRBJ1-4; TRBD1 aligns across 9 bases. This CDR3 has 14 amino acids. Unmatched junction bases numbered 4, after V lost 3 bases and J lost 7 bases. CDR1 and CDR2 (germline): SGHDT, YYEEEE. DNA of the CDR3: TGTGCCAGCAGCTCACCGGGACAGGGTGAAAAACTGTTTTTT. It is translated as CASSSPGQGEKLFF. Combining the CDR3 with reference TRBV5-6 and TRBJ1-4 gives the whole variable domain DAGVTQSPTHLIKTRGQQVTLRCSPKSGHDTVSWYQQALGQGPQFIFQYYEEEERQRGNFPDRFSGHQFPNYSSELNVNALLLGDSALYLCASSSPGQGEKLFFGSGTQLSVL.

V is TRBV9 and J is TRBJ1-2; possible D gene TRBD1, 6 bases. V gave up 0 bases and J gave up 7 bases, with 13 bases separating them. This CDR3 region has 14 residues. CDR1 is SGDLS, CDR2 YYNGEE, per germline. CDR3: CASSVGGQGPGYTF. DNA for the CDR3: TGTGCCAGCAGCGTAGGGGGGCAGGGCCCTGGCTACACCTTC.